This T cell receptor beta chain was documented in a study of blood T cell repertoires in COVID-19. Across the whole study: COVID-19 samples collected from the United States, Italy and Spain covered acute and convalescent phases. PBMCs, B-cell-depleted T cells, or T cells provided the cDNA or gDNA that made up the material.

Assay: immunoSEQ multiplex PCR; the TCRdb copy retains only in-frame clones and omits some. Of 200,000 to 300,000 clones listed, roughly 86% were seen once; the top ten hold 8.5% to 10%. This CDR3 has 11 residues. Trimming removed 4 bases at V and 10 bases at J, with 9 bases between. Per germline, CDR1 SGHRS and CDR2 YFSETQ. The clonotype was recovered from a man aged 40-50 years who had recovered from COVID-19. This chain links TRBV5-1 with TRBJ2-1; tentative D call: TRBD1 (6 bases). The sequenced sample consisted of peripheral blood. The CDR3 reads CASSTRGEQFF. The CDR3 nucleotides are TGCGCCAGCAGCACTAGGGGGGAGCAGTTCTTC.